This T cell receptor (beta chain) was profiled in a study of OX40 agonist ivuxolimab in advanced cancers. About the full investigation: Ivuxolimab was an agonistic, fully human IgG2 monoclonal antibody directed against OX40 (CD134), a costimulatory receptor. Intravenous ivuxolimab was administered to patients every 2 weeks at six dose levels: 0.01, 0.1, 0.3, 1.5, 3 and 10 mg/kg. Of the 50 to 55 patients in dose escalation, about 19 had hepatocellular carcinoma, about 15 had melanoma, 9 had renal cell carcinoma and 9 had head and neck cancer. A male proportion of 82.7% and a mean age of approximately 55 years, ranging from roughly 23 to 80, were recorded for the dose-escalation cohort. Patients were allowed to have had prior anti-PD-1, anti-PD-L1 or anti-CTLA-4 therapy, and roughly 40% of the dose-escalation patients had been treated with checkpoint inhibitors. Partial responses were achieved by three dose-escalation patients, of whom one had hepatocellular carcinoma and two had cutaneous melanoma. Peripheral TCRbeta sequencing was intended to test whether TCR sequence diversity was altered and clonal T-cell expansion was caused by ivuxolimab. The paper describes the monotherapy dose-escalation part (N = 52 patients) of the phase I trial of ivuxolimab. Study-wide conclusions, independent of this receptor: At doses from 0.1 to 3.0 mg/kg, clonal expansion was seen in both CD4+ and CD8+ blood T cells between baseline and week 6. Low levels of normalized T-cell clonal expansion were also seen in some patients who did not respond. In partial responders in the 0.1-3.0 mg/kg groups, normalized peripheral clonal expansion was found to be among the lowest, especially among CD8+ T cells. After ivuxolimab, expanded clones were on average more numerous among CD8+ T cells than among CD4+ T cells. Which antigens the clonally expanded peripheral T cells were specific for was not determined.

For sequencing of the TCRbeta CDR3 region, genomic DNA was extracted from the sorted cells. TCRbeta CDR3 regions were sequenced using the immunoSEQ Assay. The source is immuneACCESS, and TCRdb retained only in-frame sequences with V and J called. Part of the clones is not carried over; for the studies checked, unresolved V genes explain less than half of this, and the remainder is unexplained. Across this sample there are roughly 89,000 clones, with roughly 90% seen only once. The ten largest make up around 0.35% of the sample. Details on this clone: The antigen it recognizes is unknown. It has no much larger one-base neighbor in the sample; base qualities were not kept.

Patients with a history of autoimmune disease or receiving systemic immunosuppression were excluded from the trial. Peripheral blood for TCR sequencing was collected from all dose cohorts at baseline, on cycle 4 day 1, and on cycle 7 day 1. Samples came from an open-label, multicenter, first-in-human phase I dose-escalation trial of ivuxolimab. The trial enrolled adults with locally advanced or metastatic head and neck squamous cell, hepatocellular, melanoma or renal cell carcinoma. Before TCR sequencing, CD4+ T cells and CD8+ T cells were sorted from peripheral blood as separate populations. The CDR3 has 14 amino acids, counting the end cysteine and phenylalanine. Just CDR3 DNA is preserved here, 42 bases in frame from base 1. V and J lose 3 bases and 4 bases, and a span of 12 bases separates them. Per the germline V gene, SGHTA is the CDR1 and FQGNSA is the CDR2.

This TCR derives from an adult with an advanced solid tumor such as melanoma, head and neck, liver or kidney cancer. Specimen: CD4+ or CD8+ T cells sorted from blood, collected in a trial of the OX40 agonist ivuxolimab. Rearrangement joined TRBV7-2 to TRBJ1-1; the D gene is perhaps TRBD1, from 5 matching bases. The CDR3 reads CASSFYRDFTEAFF. The nucleotide sequence reads TGTGCCAGCAGCTTTTATCGGGACTTCACTGAAGCTTTCTTT.